A selection of T cell receptor beta chains follows, all from one sample in a study of T-cell reconstitution after alpha-beta-depleted transplantation in children. TCRdb analysed the PCR reads with MiXCR anew, one entry per CDR3 protein. Among a few hundred thousand distinct CDR3 sequences listed, over 20% were seen once. Sequenced material: PBMCs, taken before TCRalphabeta/CD19-depleted stem cell transplant. These receptors originate from a girl aged 2 to 10 with Fanconi anemia, due to receive a stem cell transplant. Each CDR3 is given with its conserved first and last residue. A D gene is named only where the DNA matches it firmly. Clone size is given for some rows only: seen once, a few or many times, or a class if the clone is expanded.

.	TRBJ2-7	TRBV7-2	.	TGTGCCAGCAGCTTAGGGGCGGCAGGCGACGAGCAGTACTTC	CASSLGAAGDEQYF
.	TRBJ2-2	TRBV14	.	TGTGCCAGCAGCCACTTGCTAGGAAGGGACACCGGGGAGCTGTTTTTT	CASSHLLGRDTGELFF
many	TRBJ2-1	TRBV29-1	.	TGCAGCGTTGTGGCTAGTAGGTATGAGCAGTTCTTC	CSVVASRYEQFF
many	TRBJ2-5	TRBV9	TRBD2	TGTGCCAGCAGCGAGTCCGGGACTAGCCAAGAGACCCAGTACTTC	CASSESGTSQETQYF
many	TRBJ2-2	TRBV5-1	.	TGCGCCAGCAGCCCCAGCGGGTCCCACCAAAGGGAGCTGTTTTTT	CASSPSGSHQRELFF
.	TRBJ2-1	TRBV5-1	TRBD1	TGCGCCAGCAGCCTGACAGGGGGCAGAATAAATGAGCAGTTCTTC	CASSLTGGRINEQFF
few	TRBJ1-6	TRBV6-4	.	TGTGCCAGCAGGGGGGGCCTCAATTCACCCCTCCACTTT	CASRGGLNSPLHF
many	TRBJ2-7	TRBV11-2	TRBD2	TGTGCCAGCAGCTTAAACCTAGCGGGGCTAAGGTACTACGAGCAGTACTTC	CASSLNLAGLRYYEQYF
.	TRBJ2-3	TRBV7-9	TRBD1	TGTGCCAGCACCTTCGGACAGGGCCTGAGTAGGACAGATACGCAGTATTTT	CASTFGQGLSRTDTQYF
many	TRBJ2-7	TRBV12-3/TRBV12-4	.	TGTGCCAGCAGTTTAGCGGCAGCCTACGAGCAGTACTTC	CASSLAAAYEQYF
many	TRBJ2-1	TRBV27	TRBD2	TGTGCCAGCACCCTAGCGGGAGGGGGCAATGAGCAGTTCTTC	CASTLAGGGNEQFF
.	TRBJ1-3	TRBV20-1	.	TGCAGTGCTCCCCGGGCCATATATTTT	CSAPRAIYF
many	TRBJ2-7	TRBV6-2/TRBV6-3	.	TGTGCCAGCAGTTACTCGGGACCTTACGAGCAGTACTTC	CASSYSGPYEQYF
.	TRBJ2-7	TRBV7-6	.	TGTGCCAGCAGCTTCGAGGGCATAGGGGGCGAGCAGTACTTC	CASSFEGIGGEQYF
.	TRBJ2-7	TRBV29-1	TRBD1	TGCAGCGCCGAACGGACAGGTCCAGGACTCAGCTACGAGCAGTACTTC	CSAERTGPGLSYEQYF
many	TRBJ2-7	TRBV28	TRBD1	TGTGCCAGCAGGGGACAGGGGGTCTCCTACGAGCAGTACTTC	CASRGQGVSYEQYF
many	TRBJ1-3	TRBV12-3/TRBV12-4	TRBD1	TGTGCCAGCAGTTACCAGGGGACAGGGGGGAACACCATATATTTT	CASSYQGTGGNTIYF
.	TRBJ2-5	TRBV21-1	.	TGTGCCTGTCACCTACTAGACGCCGAGACCCAGTACTTC	CACHLLDAETQYF
many	TRBJ2-1	TRBV20-1	.	TGCAGTCTCGGGACGGCTATCTACAATGAGCAGTTCTTC	CSLGTAIYNEQFF
few	TRBJ2-7	TRBV12-3/TRBV12-4	TRBD2	TGTGCCAGCAGCCGACCGGGACTAGCGGGGAACGAGCAGTACTTC	CASSRPGLAGNEQYF
many	TRBJ2-1	TRBV7-2	TRBD2	TGTGCCAGCAGCTTAATCCTAGCGGGGGGGAGTGAGCAGTTCTTC	CASSLILAGGSEQFF
many	TRBJ2-3	TRBV6-1	TRBD2	TGTGCCAGCAGTGAAGCCCTTTGGGGGGAGGGAGATACGCAGTATTTT	CASSEALWGEGDTQYF
.	TRBJ1-1	TRBV5-1	.	TGCGCCAGCAGCGAGCCGGGGAACACTGAAGCTTTCTTT	CASSEPGNTEAFF
many	TRBJ2-5	TRBV20-1	.	TGCAGTGCTAGGACGGCAGGGACCCAGTACTTC	CSARTAGTQYF
.	TRBJ2-1	TRBV7-3	TRBD2	TGTGCCAGCAGCTCCCGCGGGACTAGCGGGGGTTACAATGAGCAGTTCTTC	CASSSRGTSGGYNEQFF
.	TRBJ2-1	TRBV27	TRBD2	TGTGCCAGCAGTTTTGGGGTCCCGGGACTAGGGAATGAGCAGTTCTTC	CASSFGVPGLGNEQFF
many	TRBJ2-1	TRBV27	TRBD2	TGTGCCAGCAGCCTTACTAGCGGTGTCAGGAATGAGCAGTTCTTC	CASSLTSGVRNEQFF
.	TRBJ1-2	TRBV7-8	TRBD1	TGTGCCAGCAGCTTAGGTGGGGACAGGGGGCTAGGCTACACCTTC	CASSLGGDRGLGYTF
few	TRBJ2-5	TRBV29-1	.	TGCAGCGCTACAGCGTACCAAGAGACCCAGTACTTC	CSATAYQETQYF
.	TRBJ2-5	TRBV13	.	TGTGCCAGCAGCTTAGGAGGGTTGGACCAAGAGACCCAGTACTTC	CASSLGGLDQETQYF
many	TRBJ1-2	TRBV4-2	TRBD1	TGTGCCAGCAGCTTCGACAGGGGCAGCGGCTATGGCTACACCTTC	CASSFDRGSGYGYTF
.	TRBJ2-7	TRBV29-1	TRBD2	TGCAGCGTGCATTCCACAGCGGGAGGGCCCTACGAGCAGTACTTC	CSVHSTAGGPYEQYF
.	TRBJ2-1	TRBV28	TRBD2	TGTGCCAGCAGTTTAAGCGGGAGTCTTTTAGGGTACAATGAGCAGTTCTTC	CASSLSGSLLGYNEQFF
once	TRBJ1-5	TRBV20-1	.	TGCAGTGCTAGTATCACCCAGGGGTACAATCAGCCCCAGCATTTT	CSASITQGYNQPQHF
few	TRBJ2-1	TRBV4-2	TRBD1	TGTGCCAGCAATACAGGGGTGTTC	CASNTGVF
.	TRBJ2-7	TRBV20-1	TRBD2	TGCAGTGCTAGAGATCGCGGGAGGGCCCTCTACGAGCAGTACTTC	CSARDRGRALYEQYF
.	TRBJ2-5	TRBV28	.	TGTGCCAGCAGTTCACCAGGGATCCTCCAAGAGACCCAGTACTTC	CASSSPGILQETQYF
many	TRBJ2-7	TRBV20-1	.	TGCAGTGCTAGAGATGCCCTACCCCCCTACGAGCAGTACTTC	CSARDALPPYEQYF
many	TRBJ1-5	TRBV6-1	.	TGTGCCAGCAGTGAAGGGGGTCAGCCCCAGCATTTT	CASSEGGQPQHF
few	TRBJ2-1	TRBV4-1	.	TGCGCCAGCAGCCCGGACAGTACGGATGAGCAGTTCTTC	CASSPDSTDEQFF
few	TRBJ2-1	TRBV7-8	.	TGTGCCAGCAGCGAAGGGGGCGGGGGGTACAATGAGCAGTTCTTC	CASSEGGGGYNEQFF
many	TRBJ2-5	TRBV21-1	.	TGTGCCAGCAGCAAAGCGGTCCCCAGGACCCAAGAGACCCAGTACTTC	CASSKAVPRTQETQYF
.	TRBJ1-4	TRBV25-1	.	TGTGCCAGCCAAGAAGGGGGGACTAATGAAAAACTGTTTTTT	CASQEGGTNEKLFF
many	TRBJ2-1	TRBV28	TRBD2	TGTGCCAGCAGTTTAATGGGAGCGGGAGATAGGAATGAGCAGTTCTTC	CASSLMGAGDRNEQFF
.	TRBJ2-7	TRBV5-1	.	TGCGCCAGCAGCTTTTACCCCTCCCCCGCACCGGGACTCTACTCCTACGAGCAGTACTTC	CASSFYPSPAPGLYSYEQYF
.	TRBJ2-1	TRBV20-1	.	TGCAGTGCTAGAGAGCGTGCTACTCGGCTGCTATACAATGAGCAGTTCTTC	CSARERATRLLYNEQFF
few	TRBJ2-1	TRBV6-5	TRBD2	TGTGCCAGCAGTCGACCGACTAGCGAGAGGGTCTACAATGAGCAGTTCTTC	CASSRPTSERVYNEQFF
.	TRBJ2-7	TRBV19	.	TGTGCCAGTAGCCCAAGAGCTTCGGGAAGCGGGTACGAGCAGTACTTC	CASSPRASGSGYEQYF
few	TRBJ2-1	TRBV29-1	TRBD2	TGCAGCGTCGTTACCCCTAGCGGGAGTTACAATGAGCAGTTCTTC	CSVVTPSGSYNEQFF
many	TRBJ2-1	TRBV24-1	.	TGTGCCACCAGTGATTTGTCAGGGGCGGTCGGTACCTCCTACAATGAGCAGTTCTTC	CATSDLSGAVGTSYNEQFF
.	TRBJ2-1	TRBV6-5	TRBD2	TGTGCCAGCAGTTACGACGGGGGGGTGTCCTACAATGAGCAGTTCTTC	CASSYDGGVSYNEQFF
.	TRBJ2-1	TRBV29-1	TRBD2	TGCAGCGTTGTCGTTCCAGCGGGAGGCGGGGAGCAGTTCTTC	CSVVVPAGGGEQFF
.	TRBJ1-2	TRBV20-1	.	TGCAGTGCTAGTAGTCCTTCGGCGGATGGCTACACCTTC	CSASSPSADGYTF
many	TRBJ2-3	TRBV15	TRBD2	TGTGCCACCGGACGGGGGGTCGCAGATACGCAGTATTTT	CATGRGVADTQYF
few	TRBJ2-2	TRBV28	TRBD1	TGTGCCAGCAGAATGGACAGGGGGTCGGCCGGGGAGCTGTTTTTT	CASRMDRGSAGELFF
.	TRBJ2-1	TRBV5-1	TRBD2	TGCGCCAGCAGCTTGACGGTGCTGGGACTAGCGGCTTACAATGAGCAGTTCTTC	CASSLTVLGLAAYNEQFF
many	TRBJ2-1	TRBV20-1	.	TGCAGTGCTAGAGATCCCCTCCATCGGTCCTACAATGAGCAGTTCTTC	CSARDPLHRSYNEQFF
.	TRBJ2-5	TRBV29-1	.	TGCAGCGGTACACAGGGTACCCAGTACTTC	CSGTQGTQYF
few	TRBJ2-1	TRBV9	TRBD1	TGTGCCAGCAGCGTGGGCTCCGGGACAGGGCAATACAATGAGCAGTTCTTC	CASSVGSGTGQYNEQFF